The source of this T cell receptor (beta chain) is a study of PD-1 blockade in mismatch repair-deficient tumors. About the research overall: Patients had some twelve mismatch repair-deficient cancer types, all previously treated and progressing.

Every patient had mismatch repair deficiency by PCR or immunohistochemistry. The TCR-sequenced patients were a few responders to pembrolizumab. The study, taken as a whole, reports: Rapid post-treatment expansion, then contraction, generally preceding radiologic response, marked tumor-resident clones.

Only in-frame clones appear in the TCRdb table, and some are missing; sequencing was by immunoSEQ multiplex PCR. Of over 30,000 clones in the sample, 80% were seen once. Comment on this clone: What it binds is not known.

With 5 bases removed from V and 5 bases from J, the gap between germline ends came to 12 bases. The CDR3 consists of 12 residues. Germline V gene lookup returns CDR1 SQVTM and CDR2 ANQGSEA. The input for sequencing was PBMCs, taken 6 to 7 weeks after starting pembrolizumab. This sequence was found in an adult with mismatch repair-deficient cancer. The V gene is TRBV29-1, the J gene TRBJ1-2; tentatively, D is TRBD1 (6 bases). As DNA, the CDR3 is TGCAGCGTTCAGGGGAGCTGGTATGGCTACACCTTC. It yields the protein CSVQGSWYGYTF.